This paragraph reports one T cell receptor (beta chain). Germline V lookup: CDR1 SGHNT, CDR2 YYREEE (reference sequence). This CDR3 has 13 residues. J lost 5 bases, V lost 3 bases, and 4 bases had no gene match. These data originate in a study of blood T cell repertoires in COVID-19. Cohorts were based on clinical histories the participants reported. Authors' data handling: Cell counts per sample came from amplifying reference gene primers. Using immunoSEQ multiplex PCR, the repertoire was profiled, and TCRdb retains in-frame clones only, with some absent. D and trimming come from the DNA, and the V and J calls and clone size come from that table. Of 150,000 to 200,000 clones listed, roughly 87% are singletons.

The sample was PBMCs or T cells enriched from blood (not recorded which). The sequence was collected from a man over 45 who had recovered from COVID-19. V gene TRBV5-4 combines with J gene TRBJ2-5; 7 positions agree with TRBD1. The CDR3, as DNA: TGTGCCAGCAGCTCTAACAGGGGTGAGACCCAGTACTTC. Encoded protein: CASSSNRGETQYF.